The T cell receptor beta chain under discussion was sequenced for a study of PD-1 blockade in classical Hodgkin lymphoma. Trimming removed 0 bases at V and 0 bases at J, with 13 bases between. The germline V gene encodes CDR1 SGDLS and CDR2 YYNGEE. CDR3 length: 17 amino acids. The protocol was immunoSEQ multiplex PCR, while the TCRdb copy is restricted to in-frame clones and leaves out a portion. The sample contains some 35,000 clones, around 89% of which appear only once. Described time point: newly diagnosed, previously untreated cHL patient sample. Purification of CD4+ T cells from thawed PBMCs was achieved by magnetic negative selection.

Sample: CD4+ T cells from blood. The chain links TRBV9 to TRBJ2-1, with D perhaps assigned TRBD1 or TRBD2 (5 bases each). The clonotype was recovered from a human donor with classical Hodgkin lymphoma. CDR3 nucleotides: TGTGCCAGCAGCGTAGATCCGGGGCCGAGCTCCTACAATGAGCAGTTCTTC. Its protein is CASSVDPGPSSYNEQFF.